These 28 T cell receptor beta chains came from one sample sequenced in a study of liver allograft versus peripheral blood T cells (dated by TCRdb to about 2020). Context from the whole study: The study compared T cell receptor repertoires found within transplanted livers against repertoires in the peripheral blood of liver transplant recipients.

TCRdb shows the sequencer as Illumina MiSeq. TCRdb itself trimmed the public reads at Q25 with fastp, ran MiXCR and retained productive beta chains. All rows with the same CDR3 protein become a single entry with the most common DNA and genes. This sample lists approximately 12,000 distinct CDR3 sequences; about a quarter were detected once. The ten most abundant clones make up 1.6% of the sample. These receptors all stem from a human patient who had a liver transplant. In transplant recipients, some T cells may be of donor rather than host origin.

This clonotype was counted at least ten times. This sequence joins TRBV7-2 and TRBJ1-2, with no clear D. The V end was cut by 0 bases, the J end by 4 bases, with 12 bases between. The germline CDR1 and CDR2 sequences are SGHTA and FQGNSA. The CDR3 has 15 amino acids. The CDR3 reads CASSLALAGIYGYTF. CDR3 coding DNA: TGTGCCAGCAGCTTAGCGCTCGCAGGCATCTATGGCTACACCTTC.

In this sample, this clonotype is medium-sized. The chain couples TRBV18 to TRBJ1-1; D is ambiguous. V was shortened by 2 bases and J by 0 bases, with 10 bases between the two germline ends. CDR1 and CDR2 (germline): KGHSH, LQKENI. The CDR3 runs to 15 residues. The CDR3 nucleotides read TGTGCCAGCTCACCAAATCCAGGCCTGAACACTGAAGCTTTCTTT. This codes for CASSPNPGLNTEAFF. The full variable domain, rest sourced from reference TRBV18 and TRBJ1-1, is NAGVMQNPRHLVRRRGQEARLRCSPMKGHSHVYWYRQLPEEGLKFMVYLQKENIIDESGMPKERFSAEFPKEGPSILRIQQVVRGDSAAYFCASSPNPGLNTEAFFGQGTRLTVV.

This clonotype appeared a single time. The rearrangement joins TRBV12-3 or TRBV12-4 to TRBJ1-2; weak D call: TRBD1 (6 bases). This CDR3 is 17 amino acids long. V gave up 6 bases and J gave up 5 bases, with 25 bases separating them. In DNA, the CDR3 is TGTGCCAGCAGACCGACGGGGGCGCTTAGAGAAGGGTATGGCTACACCTTC. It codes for CASRPTGALREGYGYTF.

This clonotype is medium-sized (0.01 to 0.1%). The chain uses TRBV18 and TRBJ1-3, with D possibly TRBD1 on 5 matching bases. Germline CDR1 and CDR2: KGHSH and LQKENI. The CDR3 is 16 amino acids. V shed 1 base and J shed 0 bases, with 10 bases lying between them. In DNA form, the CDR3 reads TGTGCCAGCTCACCACAACAGACAGTCTCTGGAAACACCATATATTTT. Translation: CASSPQQTVSGNTIYF. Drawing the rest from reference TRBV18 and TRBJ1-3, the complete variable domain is NAGVMQNPRHLVRRRGQEARLRCSPMKGHSHVYWYRQLPEEGLKFMVYLQKENIIDESGMPKERFSAEFPKEGPSILRIQQVVRGDSAAYFCASSPQQTVSGNTIYFGEGSWLTVV.

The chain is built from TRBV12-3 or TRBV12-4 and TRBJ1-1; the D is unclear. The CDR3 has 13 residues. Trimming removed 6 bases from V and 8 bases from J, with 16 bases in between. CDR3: CASRKVGQREAFF. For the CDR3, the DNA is TGTGCCAGCAGAAAAGTTGGTCAACGCGAAGCTTTCTTT.

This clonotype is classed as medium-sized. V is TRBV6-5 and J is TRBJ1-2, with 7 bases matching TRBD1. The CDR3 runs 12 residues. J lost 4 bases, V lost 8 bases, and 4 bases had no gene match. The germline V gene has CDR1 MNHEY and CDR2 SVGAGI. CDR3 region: CASQGGAYGYTF. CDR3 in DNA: TGTGCCAGCCAGGGGGGGGCCTATGGCTACACCTTC.

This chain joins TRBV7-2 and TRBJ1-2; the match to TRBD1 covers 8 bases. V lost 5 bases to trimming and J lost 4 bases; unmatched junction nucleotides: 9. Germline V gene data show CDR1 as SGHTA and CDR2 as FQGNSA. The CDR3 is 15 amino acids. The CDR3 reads CASSLRTGSSYGYTF. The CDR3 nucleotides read TGTGCCAGCAGCCTACGGACAGGGTCTTCCTATGGCTACACCTTC. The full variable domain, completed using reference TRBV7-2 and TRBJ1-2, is GAGVSQSPSNKVTEKGKDVELRCDPISGHTALYWYRQSLGQGLEFLIYFQGNSAPDKSGLPSDRFSAERTGGSVSTLTIQRTQQEDSAVYLCASSLRTGSSYGYTFGSGTRLTVV.

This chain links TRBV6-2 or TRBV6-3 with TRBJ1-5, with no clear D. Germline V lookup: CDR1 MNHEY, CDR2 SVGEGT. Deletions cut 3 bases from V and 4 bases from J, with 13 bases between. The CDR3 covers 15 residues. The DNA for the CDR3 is TGTGCCAGCAGTTATGGTGTATGGGGAAATCAGCCCCAGCATTTT. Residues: CASSYGVWGNQPQHF.

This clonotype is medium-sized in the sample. The CDR3, as DNA: TGTGCCAGCAGGCGGAGACAGGGCCCTTTTGGCGAGCAGTACTTC. Protein: CASRRRQGPFGEQYF. The chain uses TRBV6-1 and TRBJ2-7; 7 bases align to TRBD1. This CDR3 contains 15 residues. With V trimmed by 6 bases and J by 6 bases, 14 bases remained unmatched. Germline V gene sequence: CDR1 MNHNS, CDR2 SASEGT.

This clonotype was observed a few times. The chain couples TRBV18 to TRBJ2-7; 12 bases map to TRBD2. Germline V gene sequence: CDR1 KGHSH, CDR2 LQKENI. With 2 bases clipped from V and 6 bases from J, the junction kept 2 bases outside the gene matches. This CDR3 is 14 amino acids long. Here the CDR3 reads CASSPGLAGSEQYF. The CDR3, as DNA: TGTGCCAGCTCACCAGGACTAGCGGGAAGCGAGCAGTACTTC. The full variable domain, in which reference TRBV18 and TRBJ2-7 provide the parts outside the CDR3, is NAGVMQNPRHLVRRRGQEARLRCSPMKGHSHVYWYRQLPEEGLKFMVYLQKENIIDESGMPKERFSAEFPKEGPSILRIQQVVRGDSAAYFCASSPGLAGSEQYFGPGTRLTVT.

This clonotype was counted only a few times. The CDR3 is CASTLWGNTEAFF. In nucleotides, the CDR3 is TGTGCCAGCACCCTTTGGGGCAACACTGAAGCTTTCTTT. The rearrangement uses TRBV5-4 and TRBJ1-1, with D possibly matching TRBD1 (5 bases). Germline V CDR1 and CDR2: SGHNT, YYREEE (reference sequence). With 6 bases removed from V and 2 bases from J, the gap between germline ends came to 11 bases. The CDR3 extends over 13 amino acids.

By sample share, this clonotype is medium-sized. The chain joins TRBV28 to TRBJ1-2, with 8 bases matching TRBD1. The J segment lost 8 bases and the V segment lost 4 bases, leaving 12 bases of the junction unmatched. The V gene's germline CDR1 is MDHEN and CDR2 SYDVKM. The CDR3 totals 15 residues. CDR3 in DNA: TGTGCCAGCAGTTCATGGGCGGACAGGGAGTTCGGCTACACCTTC. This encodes CASSSWADREFGYTF.

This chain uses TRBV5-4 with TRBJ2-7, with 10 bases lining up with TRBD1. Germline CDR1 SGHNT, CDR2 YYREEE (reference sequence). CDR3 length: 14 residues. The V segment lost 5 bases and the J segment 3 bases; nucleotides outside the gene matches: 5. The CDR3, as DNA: TGTGCCAGCAGACCCGGGACAGGGGTCTACGAGCAGTACTTC. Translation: CASRPGTGVYEQYF.

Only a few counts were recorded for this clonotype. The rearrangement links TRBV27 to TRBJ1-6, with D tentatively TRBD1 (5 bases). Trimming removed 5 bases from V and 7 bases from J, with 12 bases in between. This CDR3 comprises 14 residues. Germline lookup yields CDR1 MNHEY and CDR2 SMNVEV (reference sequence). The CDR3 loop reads CASSGGRQNSPLHF. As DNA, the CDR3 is TGTGCCAGCAGTGGGGGACGCCAGAATTCACCCCTCCACTTT.

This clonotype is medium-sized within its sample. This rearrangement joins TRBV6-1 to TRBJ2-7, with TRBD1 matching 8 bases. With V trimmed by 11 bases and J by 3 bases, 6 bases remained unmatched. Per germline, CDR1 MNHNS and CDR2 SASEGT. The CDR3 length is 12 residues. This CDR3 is CALGDRGYEQYF. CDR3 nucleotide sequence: TGTGCCCTGGGAGACAGGGGCTACGAGCAGTACTTC.

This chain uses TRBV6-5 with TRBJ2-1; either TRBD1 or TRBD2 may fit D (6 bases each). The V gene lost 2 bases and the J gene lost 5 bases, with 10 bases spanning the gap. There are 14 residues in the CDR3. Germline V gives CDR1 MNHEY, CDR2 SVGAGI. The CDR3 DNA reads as TGTGCCAGCAGTTACCGGGGGCCAGACAATGAGCAGTTCTTC. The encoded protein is CASSYRGPDNEQFF.

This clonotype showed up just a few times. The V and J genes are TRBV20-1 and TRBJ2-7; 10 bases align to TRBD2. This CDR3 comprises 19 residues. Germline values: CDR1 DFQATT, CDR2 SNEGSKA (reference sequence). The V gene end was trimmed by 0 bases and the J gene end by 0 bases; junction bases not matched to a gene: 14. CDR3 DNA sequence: TGCAGTGCTAGAGATTCAAGGGGGTGGAGCGGGGGGGCCTCCTACGAGCAGTACTTC. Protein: CSARDSRGWSGGASYEQYF.

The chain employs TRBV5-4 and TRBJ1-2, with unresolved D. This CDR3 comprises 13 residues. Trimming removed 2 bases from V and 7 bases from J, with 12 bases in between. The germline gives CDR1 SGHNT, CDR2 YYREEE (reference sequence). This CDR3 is CASSFKGPAGYTF. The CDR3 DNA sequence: TGTGCCAGCAGCTTTAAGGGCCCCGCTGGCTACACCTTC.

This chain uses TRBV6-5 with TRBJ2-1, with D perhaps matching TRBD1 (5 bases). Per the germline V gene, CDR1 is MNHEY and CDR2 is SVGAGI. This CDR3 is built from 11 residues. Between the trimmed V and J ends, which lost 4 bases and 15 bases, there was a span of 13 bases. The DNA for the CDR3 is TGTGCCAGCAGTTGGGGCGAGATACTGTTCTTC. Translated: CASSWGEILFF.

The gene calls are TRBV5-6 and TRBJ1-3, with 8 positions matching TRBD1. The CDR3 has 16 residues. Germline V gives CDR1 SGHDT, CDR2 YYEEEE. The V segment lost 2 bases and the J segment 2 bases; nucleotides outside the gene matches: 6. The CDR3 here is CASSFDRGDPGNTIYF. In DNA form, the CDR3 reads TGTGCCAGCAGCTTCGACAGGGGCGACCCTGGAAACACCATATATTTT. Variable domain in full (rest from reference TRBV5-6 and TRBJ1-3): DAGVTQSPTHLIKTRGQQVTLRCSPKSGHDTVSWYQQALGQGPQFIFQYYEEEERQRGNFPDRFSGHQFPNYSSELNVNALLLGDSALYLCASSFDRGDPGNTIYFGEGSWLTVV.

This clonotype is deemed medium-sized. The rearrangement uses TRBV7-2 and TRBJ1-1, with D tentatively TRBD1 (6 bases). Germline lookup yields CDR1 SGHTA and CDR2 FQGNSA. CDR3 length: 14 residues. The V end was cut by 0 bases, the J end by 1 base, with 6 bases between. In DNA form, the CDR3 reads TGTGCCAGCAGCTTAGCCAGGGGGAACACTGAAGCTTTCTTT. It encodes CASSLARGNTEAFF.

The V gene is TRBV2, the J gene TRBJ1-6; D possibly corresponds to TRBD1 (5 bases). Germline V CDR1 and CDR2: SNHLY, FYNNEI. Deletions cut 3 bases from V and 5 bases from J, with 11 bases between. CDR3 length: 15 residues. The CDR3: CASSDFTGNNSPLHF. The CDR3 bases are TGTGCCAGCAGTGATTTTACAGGCAATAATTCACCCCTCCACTTT.

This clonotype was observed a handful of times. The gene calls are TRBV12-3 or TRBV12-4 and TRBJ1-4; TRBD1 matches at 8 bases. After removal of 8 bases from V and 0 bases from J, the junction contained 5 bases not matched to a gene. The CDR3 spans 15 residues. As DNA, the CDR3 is TGTGCCAGCCTACAGGGGGAGGCAACTAATGAAAAACTGTTTTTT. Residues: CASLQGEATNEKLFF.

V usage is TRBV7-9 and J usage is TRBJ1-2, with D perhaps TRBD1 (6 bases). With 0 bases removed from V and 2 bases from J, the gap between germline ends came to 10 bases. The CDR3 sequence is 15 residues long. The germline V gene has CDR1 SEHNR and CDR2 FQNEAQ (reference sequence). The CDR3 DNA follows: TGTGCCAGCAGCTTAGCGTCGGGACAAAACTATGGCTACACCTTC. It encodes CASSLASGQNYGYTF.

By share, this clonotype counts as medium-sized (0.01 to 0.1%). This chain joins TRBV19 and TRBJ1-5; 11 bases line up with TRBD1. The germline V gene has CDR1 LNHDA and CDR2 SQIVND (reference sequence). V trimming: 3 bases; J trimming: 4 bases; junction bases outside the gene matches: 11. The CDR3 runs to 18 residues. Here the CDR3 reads CASSISSWDRGMNQPQHF. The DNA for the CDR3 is TGTGCCAGTAGTATCTCGTCTTGGGACAGGGGGATGAATCAGCCCCAGCATTTT.

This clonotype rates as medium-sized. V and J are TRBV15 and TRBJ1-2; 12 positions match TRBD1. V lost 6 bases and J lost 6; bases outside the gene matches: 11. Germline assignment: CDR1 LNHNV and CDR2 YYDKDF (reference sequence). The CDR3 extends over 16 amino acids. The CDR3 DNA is TGTGCCACCAGGGCCACCCGGGACAGGGGGCATGATGGCTACACCTTC. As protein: CATRATRDRGHDGYTF.

The CDR3 sequence is CAWGTTDTQYF. CDR3 DNA: TGTGCCTGGGGGACCACCGATACGCAGTATTTT. This chain uses TRBV30 with TRBJ2-3, with D perhaps being TRBD1 or TRBD2 (5 bases each). Germline V lookup: CDR1 GTSNPN, CDR2 SVGIG (reference sequence). The V and J ends lost 5 bases and 6 bases respectively, with 9 bases between them. The CDR3 is made up of 11 amino acids.

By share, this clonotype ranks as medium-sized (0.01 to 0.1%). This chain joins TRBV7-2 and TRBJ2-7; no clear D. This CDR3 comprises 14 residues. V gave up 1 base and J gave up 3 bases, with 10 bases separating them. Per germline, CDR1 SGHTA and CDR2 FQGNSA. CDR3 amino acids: CASSLVGLVYEQYF. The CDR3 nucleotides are TGTGCCAGCAGCTTAGTAGGGCTAGTCTACGAGCAGTACTTC.